The present entry profiles one TCR beta chain with its context. This entry is derived from a study of patients and donors after allogeneic stem cell transplantation. Per germline, CDR1 SGHNT and CDR2 YYREEE (reference sequence). V lost 6 bases to trimming and J lost 0 bases; unmatched junction nucleotides: 8. The CDR3 contains 16 residues. TCRdb re-called the RT-PCR reads with MiXCR, one entry per CDR3 protein. The profile shows roughly 21,000 distinct CDR3 sequences, about 30% of them singletons. The specimen was blood, either unsorted or a sorted T cell fraction (not recorded which). The J gene is TRBJ1-1, the V gene TRBV5-4; 10 positions match TRBD1. This clonotype originated in a human donor who was either an allogeneic HSCT recipient or a stem cell or donor lymphocyte infusion donor (not recorded which). It is not recorded whose cells these are; they may come from a transplant donor. CDR3 bases: TGTGCCAGCATCTCGGGACAGGGGAGACTGAACACTGAAGCTTTCTTT. Translated, it gives CASISGQGRLNTEAFF.